This TCR beta chain emerged from a study of blood T cell repertoires in COVID-19. In the original analysis: Reference gene primer amplification gave estimated nucleated cell counts. Assay: immunoSEQ multiplex PCR; the TCRdb copy retains only in-frame clones and omits some. V, J and clone size are those of that table, while D and trimming were read from the DNA. The sample shows some 280,000 clones, 86% of them seen only once. This CDR3 contains 15 residues. J gave up 5 bases and V 6 bases, and 12 bases lay outside the gene matches. The sequenced material came from peripheral blood. V gene TRBV23-1 combines with J gene TRBJ1-2; TRBD1 agrees at 7 bases. TRBV23-1 is known as an ORF, though its function is uncertain. This TCR was sampled from a woman younger than 45 with active or convalescent COVID-19. The chain's CDR3 is CASSQMTGSLYGYTF. In nucleotides, the CDR3 is TGCGCCAGCAGCCAAATGACAGGGTCCCTTTATGGCTACACCTTC.